The 18 T cell receptor beta chains below were found in one sample sequenced in a study of cytomegalovirus exposure and HLA in healthy donors. PCR employed 60 Vbeta and 13 Jbeta primers. The repertoire was sequenced with immunoSEQ multiplex PCR; TCRdb's copy has only in-frame clones and lacks some. Of around 200,000 clones in the sample, more than 65% were seen once. Sequenced input: PBMCs. The receptors stem from a middle-aged man in good health and CMV-seronegative.

J is TRBJ1-4 and V is TRBV15; perhaps TRBD1 as D (6 bases). CDR3 length: 15 amino acids. Germline loops: CDR1 LNHNV, CDR2 YYDKDF (reference sequence). V lost 1 base and J 1 base, leaving 7 bases between the germline ends. The DNA for the CDR3 is TGTGCCACCAGCAGAGCCAGGGGAACTAATGAAAAACTGTTTTTT. Amino acids: CATSRARGTNEKLFF.

The chain joins TRBV5-5 to TRBJ2-7; TRBD1 is a possible D gene (5 bases). V was clipped by 1 base and J by 5 bases, with 10 bases between them. The V gene's germline CDR1 is SGHKS and CDR2 YYEKEE (reference sequence). The CDR3 consists of 13 residues. The CDR3 loop is CASSLRGGHEQYF. Here the CDR3 DNA reads TGTGCCAGCAGCTTGAGGGGTGGCCACGAGCAGTACTTC.

The chain is built from TRBV28 and TRBJ2-2; D is perhaps TRBD1 (6 bases). The CDR3 contains 15 residues. Trimming cost V 2 bases and J 0 bases, with 7 bases left between them. The germline CDR1 and CDR2 sequences are MDHEN and SYDVKM. The CDR3 sequence: CASSLTGTNTGELFF. The CDR3, as DNA: TGTGCCAGCAGTTTAACAGGGACGAACACCGGGGAGCTGTTTTTT.

This chain joins TRBV7-4 and TRBJ1-1, with TRBD1 as a possible D gene (6 bases). Trimming shortened V by 6 bases and J by 1 base, and 12 bases separated the two germline ends. This CDR3 spans 14 amino acids. Per the germline V gene, CDR1 is SGHVT and CDR2 is SQSDAQ. The CDR3 here is CASSAGTTNTEAFF. The CDR3 bases are TGTGCCAGCAGTGCCGGGACAACGAACACTGAAGCTTTCTTT.

This clone was seen a handful of times. The V call is TRBV5-1, the J call TRBJ2-6; maybe TRBD1 (5 bases). The length of the CDR3 is 16 residues. Germline CDR1 reads SGHRS; CDR2 reads YFSETQ. V gave up 4 bases and J gave up 4 bases, with 15 bases separating them. In DNA, the CDR3 is TGCGCCAGCAGCCAGACAGTCTTGAGGGGGGCCAACGTCCTGACTTTC. It encodes CASSQTVLRGANVLTF.

J is TRBJ2-1 and V is TRBV7-9; 14 bases map to TRBD2. V was clipped by 2 bases and J by 9 bases; unmatched bases: 9. This CDR3 comprises 17 residues. Germline values: CDR1 SEHNR, CDR2 FQNEAQ (reference sequence). CDR3 in DNA: TGTGCCAGCAGCTTACTTGGGACTAGCGGGAGTTGGGGTGAGCAGTTCTTC. Protein sequence: CASSLLGTSGSWGEQFF.

The chain joins TRBV7-9 to TRBJ2-2; possibly TRBD2 for D (6 bases). Trimming took off 6 bases at V and 0 bases at J, with 11 bases between the two ends. Germline CDR1 and CDR2: SEHNR and FQNEAQ (reference sequence). CDR3 length: 15 residues. The CDR3 is CASSWGGTNTGELFF. The DNA for the CDR3 is TGTGCCAGCAGTTGGGGCGGGACGAACACCGGGGAGCTGTTTTTT.

J is TRBJ2-7 and V is TRBV11-2; 9 bases fit TRBD1. After removal of 2 bases from V and 3 bases from J, the junction contained 14 bases not matched to a gene. This CDR3 contains 18 residues. In germline, CDR1 is SGHAT, CDR2 FQNNGV. In DNA form, the CDR3 reads TGTGCCAGCAGCTTATGGGGTGGTCGGACAGGGGCTGTCTACGAGCAGTACTTC. Protein: CASSLWGGRTGAVYEQYF.

The rearrangement uses TRBV5-8 and TRBJ1-5; 9 bases fit TRBD1. Germline loops: CDR1 SGHTS, CDR2 YDEGEE. Trimming at V came to 4 bases and at J to 4 bases, leaving 6 bases not matched to a gene. The CDR3 is 15 residues long. The CDR3 DNA follows: TGTGCCAGCAGCCCGGGGACAGGGACAAATCAGCCCCAGCATTTT. Residues: CASSPGTGTNQPQHF.

This clone occurred once. The V and J genes are TRBV23-1 and TRBJ2-7; 7 bases are a match to TRBD2. TRBV23-1 is sorted into the ORF group, with uncertain function. The CDR3 consists of 16 residues. V was pared by 0 bases and J by 8 bases, with 13 bases of the junction left unmatched. The CDR3 spells CASSQSPLADLRKQYF. For the CDR3, the DNA is TGCGCCAGCAGTCAATCCCCCCTAGCGGATTTAAGAAAGCAGTACTTC.

This chain joins TRBV30 and TRBJ2-7; 8 bases agree with TRBD2. The CDR3 is 14 residues long. Germline V CDR1 and CDR2: GTSNPN, SVGIG (reference sequence). V was pared by 3 bases and J by 3 bases, with 7 bases of the junction left unmatched. The CDR3 sequence: CAWREAGAGYEQYF. CDR3 sequence (DNA): TGTGCCTGGAGAGAAGCGGGAGCAGGCTACGAGCAGTACTTC.

The rearrangement uses TRBV21-1 and TRBJ2-7; TRBD1 is the table's D call, not checked against the DNA. TRBV21-1 is a listed pseudogene. The CDR3 loop spans 19 amino acids. The CDR3 loop is CASTTVLKEGDRPMYEQYF. The CDR3, as DNA: TGTGCCAGCACAACGGTCTTAAAGGAGGGGGACAGGCCCATGTACGAGCAGTACTTC.

The CDR3 loop reads CASSLDGKGVHEQYF. In DNA, the CDR3 is TGTGCCAGCAGCTTAGACGGGAAAGGCGTCCACGAGCAGTACTTC. The V call is TRBV7-9, the J call TRBJ2-7; possibly TRBD2 for D (5 bases). V lost 1 base and J 5 bases, leaving 15 bases between the germline ends. The CDR3 extends over 15 amino acids. Per germline, CDR1 SEHNR and CDR2 FQNEAQ (reference sequence).

As to this clone: Other DNA sequences within the sample encode an identical CDR3. This rearrangement joins TRBV2 to TRBJ2-1; 9 nucleotides align to TRBD2. The CDR3 loop spans 15 amino acids. From germline, CDR1 is SNHLY and CDR2 FYNNEI. The junction had 8 bases not matched to a gene; V was cut back by 3 bases and J by 8 bases. CDR3 DNA sequence: TGTGCCAGCAGTGAGGGACTAGCTGGACGGCATGAGCAGTTCTTC. It encodes CASSEGLAGRHEQFF.

The CDR3 nucleotides read TGTGCCAGCAGCGGAAGTACCGGGACAGGGGGGACCGACTACACCTTC. Translated, it gives CASSGSTGTGGTDYTF. V usage is TRBV7-9 and J usage is TRBJ1-2, with 11 bases identical to TRBD1. The V gene's germline CDR1 is SEHNR and CDR2 FQNEAQ (reference sequence). The CDR3 runs 16 residues. The V and J ends lost 5 bases and 10 bases, in that order; junction bases with no gene match: 15.

The gene calls are TRBV11-3 and TRBJ2-1, with 7 bases matching TRBD2. With 5 bases clipped from V and 15 bases from J, the junction kept 19 bases outside the gene matches. Germline V CDR1 and CDR2: SGHNT, YENEEA. The CDR3 runs 15 residues. The CDR3: CASSPGGGQSGFLFF. CDR3 nucleotides: TGTGCCAGCAGCCCGGGGGGTGGGCAGTCCGGGTTTCTGTTCTTC.

CDR3 protein: CSVEQGNTGELFF. In DNA form, the CDR3 reads TGCAGCGTTGAACAGGGAAACACCGGGGAGCTGTTTTTT. J is TRBJ2-2 and V is TRBV29-1, with D possibly matching TRBD1 (5 bases). From germline, CDR1 is SQVTM and CDR2 ANQGSEA. This CDR3 has 13 residues. The germline V and J ends were trimmed by 2 bases and 2 bases, with 6 bases remaining between them.

This clone showed up just once. J is TRBJ2-3 and V is TRBV7-9, with D possibly TRBD2 on 5 matching bases. The V and J ends lost 5 bases and 1 base respectively, with 19 bases between them. From germline, CDR1 is SEHNR and CDR2 FQNEAQ (reference sequence). This CDR3 is built from 17 residues. CDR3: CASSPPGSGWGTDTQYF. DNA for the CDR3: TGTGCCAGCAGCCCCCCGGGATCGGGGTGGGGCACAGATACGCAGTATTTT.